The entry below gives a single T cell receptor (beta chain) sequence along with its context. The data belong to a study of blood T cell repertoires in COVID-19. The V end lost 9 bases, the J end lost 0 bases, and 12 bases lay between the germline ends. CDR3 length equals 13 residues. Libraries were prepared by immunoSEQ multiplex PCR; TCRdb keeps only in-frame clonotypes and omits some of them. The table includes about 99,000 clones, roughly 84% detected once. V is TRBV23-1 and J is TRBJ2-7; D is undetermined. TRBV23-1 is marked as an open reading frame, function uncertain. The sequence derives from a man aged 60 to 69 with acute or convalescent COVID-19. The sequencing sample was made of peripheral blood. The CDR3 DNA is TGCGCCAGAATTTGTACGAGCTCCTACGAGCAGTACTTC. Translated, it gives CARICTSSYEQYF.